The clone carrying this TCR beta chain appeared many times. The antigen is undetermined. The sample comes from a study of T cells in Graves' hyperthyroidism and ophthalmopathy. Study-wide results and caveats: Ophthalmopathy cases were set apart from stable hyperthyroidism by a 13 V-J model.

Between the trimmed V and J ends, which lost 0 bases and 11 bases, there was a span of 11 bases. This CDR3 is 13 amino acids long. CDR1 is SNHLY, CDR2 FYNNEI, per germline. Diagnoses rested on clinical symptoms, serum thyroxine and TRAb, thyroid ultrasound and orbital computed tomography. Fresh peripheral blood, roughly 10 ml, was the source of the PBMCs. Amplification targeted TCR beta CDR3 regions from RNA transcripts. Using the HTBI primer set, a first-round RT-PCR was run on the TCR CDR3. A single record per CDR3 protein comes from TCRdb applying MiXCR to the multiplex PCR reads. Counted here are 700,000 or so distinct CDR3 sequences, over 15% occurring once; the ten biggest clones make up approximately 8.4%.

The sequencing sample was made of blood. The chain uses TRBV2 and TRBJ1-5; D uncertain. The clonotype originates from a man between 18 and 35 years old with Graves' hyperthyroidism. CDR3 bases: TGTGCCAGCAGTGAAGCGCCATTGGGTTCCCAGCATTTT. Amino acids: CASSEAPLGSQHF.